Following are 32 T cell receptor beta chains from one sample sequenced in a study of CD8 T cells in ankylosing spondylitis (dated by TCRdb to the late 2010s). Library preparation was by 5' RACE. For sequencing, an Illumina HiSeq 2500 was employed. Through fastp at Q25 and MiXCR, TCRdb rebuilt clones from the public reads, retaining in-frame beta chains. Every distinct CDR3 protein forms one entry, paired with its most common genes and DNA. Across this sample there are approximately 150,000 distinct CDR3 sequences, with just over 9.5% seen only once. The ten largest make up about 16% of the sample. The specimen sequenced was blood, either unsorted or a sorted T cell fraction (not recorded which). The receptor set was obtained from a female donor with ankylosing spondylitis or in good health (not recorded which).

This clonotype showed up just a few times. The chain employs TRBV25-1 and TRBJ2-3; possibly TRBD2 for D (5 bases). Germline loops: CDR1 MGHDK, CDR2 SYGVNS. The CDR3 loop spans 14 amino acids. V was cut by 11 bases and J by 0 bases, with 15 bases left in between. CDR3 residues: CAARESGSTDTQYF. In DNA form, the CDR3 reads TGTGCCGCGAGGGAGTCTGGTAGCACAGATACGCAGTATTTT. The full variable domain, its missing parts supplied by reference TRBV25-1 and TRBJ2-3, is EADIYQTPRYLVIGTGKKITLECSQTMGHDKMYWYQQDPGMELHLIHYSYGVNSTEKGDLSSESTVSRIRTEHFPLTLESARPSHTSQYLCAARESGSTDTQYFGPGTRLTVL.

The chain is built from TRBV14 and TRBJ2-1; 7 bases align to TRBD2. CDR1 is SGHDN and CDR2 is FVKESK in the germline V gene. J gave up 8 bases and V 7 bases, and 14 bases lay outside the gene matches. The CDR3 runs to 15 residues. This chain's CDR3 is CASTSVAGVRDEQFF. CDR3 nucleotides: TGTGCCAGCACCTCCGTGGCGGGAGTTCGCGATGAGCAGTTCTTC.

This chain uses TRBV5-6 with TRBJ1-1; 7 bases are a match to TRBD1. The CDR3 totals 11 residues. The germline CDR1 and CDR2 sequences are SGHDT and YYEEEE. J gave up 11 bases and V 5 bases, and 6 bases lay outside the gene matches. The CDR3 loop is CASRWTGEAFF. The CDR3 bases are TGTGCCAGCAGGTGGACAGGTGAGGCTTTCTTT.

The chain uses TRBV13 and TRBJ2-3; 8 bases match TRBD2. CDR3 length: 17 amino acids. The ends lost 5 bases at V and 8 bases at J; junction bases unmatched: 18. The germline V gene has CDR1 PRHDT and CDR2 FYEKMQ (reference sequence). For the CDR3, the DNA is TGTGCCAGCAGCCCCCGTGAACTAGCGGCACCTTGGGGTACGCAGTATTTT. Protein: CASSPRELAAPWGTQYF.

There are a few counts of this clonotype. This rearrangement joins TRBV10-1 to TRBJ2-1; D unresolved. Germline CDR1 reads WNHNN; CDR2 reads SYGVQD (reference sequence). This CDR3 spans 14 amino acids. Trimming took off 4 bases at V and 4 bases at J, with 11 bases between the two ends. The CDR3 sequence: CASSGVLHYNEQFF. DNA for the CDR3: TGCGCCAGCAGTGGGGTCCTCCATTACAATGAGCAGTTCTTC.

CDR3 DNA: TGCGCCAGCAAGAAGGACAGCGAGTATAATCAGCCCCAGCATTTT. Its protein product is CASKKDSEYNQPQHF. This sequence joins TRBV5-1 and TRBJ1-5; maybe TRBD1 (6 bases). Germline V gives CDR1 SGHRS, CDR2 YFSETQ. This CDR3 has 15 amino acids. V lost 6 bases and J 4 bases, leaving 17 bases between the germline ends.

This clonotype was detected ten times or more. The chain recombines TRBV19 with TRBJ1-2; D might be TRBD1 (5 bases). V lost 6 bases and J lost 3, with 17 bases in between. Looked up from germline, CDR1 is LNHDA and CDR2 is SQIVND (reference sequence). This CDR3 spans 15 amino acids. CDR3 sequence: CASRDLRDGDYGYTF. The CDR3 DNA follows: TGTGCCAGTAGGGACCTCCGGGACGGGGACTATGGCTACACCTTC.

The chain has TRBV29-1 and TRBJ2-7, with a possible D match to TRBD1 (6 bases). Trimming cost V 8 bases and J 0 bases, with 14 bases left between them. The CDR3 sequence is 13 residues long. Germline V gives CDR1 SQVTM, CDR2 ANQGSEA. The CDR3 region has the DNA TGCAGCACCCAGGGGCCCGACTCCTACGAGCAGTACTTC. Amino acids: CSTQGPDSYEQYF.

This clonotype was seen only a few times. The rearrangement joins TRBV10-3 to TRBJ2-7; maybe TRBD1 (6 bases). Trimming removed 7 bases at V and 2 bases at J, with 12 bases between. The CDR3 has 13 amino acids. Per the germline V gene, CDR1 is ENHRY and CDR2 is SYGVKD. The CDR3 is CAIKAGATYEQYF. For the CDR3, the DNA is TGTGCCATCAAGGCAGGGGCTACCTACGAGCAGTACTTC.

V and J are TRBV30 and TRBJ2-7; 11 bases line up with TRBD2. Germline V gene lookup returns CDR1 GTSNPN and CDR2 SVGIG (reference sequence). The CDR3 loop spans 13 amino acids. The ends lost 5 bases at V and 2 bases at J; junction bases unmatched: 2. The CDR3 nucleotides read TGTGCCTGGGCGGGACTAGCGGCCTACGAGCAGTACTTC. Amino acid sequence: CAWAGLAAYEQYF. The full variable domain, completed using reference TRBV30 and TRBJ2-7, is SQTIHQWPATLVQPVGSPLSLECTVEGTSNPNLYWYRQAAGRGLQLLFYSVGIGQISSEVPQNLSASRPQDRQFILSSKKLLLSDSGFYLCAWAGLAAYEQYFGPGTRLTVT.

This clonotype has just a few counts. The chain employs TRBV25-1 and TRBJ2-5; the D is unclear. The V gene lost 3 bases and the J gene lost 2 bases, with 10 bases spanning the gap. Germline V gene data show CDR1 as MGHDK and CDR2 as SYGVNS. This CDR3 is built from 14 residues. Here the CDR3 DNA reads TGTGCCAGCAGTGACACGAACAGTCAAGAGACCCAGTACTTC. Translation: CASSDTNSQETQYF. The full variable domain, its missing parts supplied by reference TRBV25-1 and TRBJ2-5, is EADIYQTPRYLVIGTGKKITLECSQTMGHDKMYWYQQDPGMELHLIHYSYGVNSTEKGDLSSESTVSRIRTEHFPLTLESARPSHTSQYLCASSDTNSQETQYFGPGTRLLVL.

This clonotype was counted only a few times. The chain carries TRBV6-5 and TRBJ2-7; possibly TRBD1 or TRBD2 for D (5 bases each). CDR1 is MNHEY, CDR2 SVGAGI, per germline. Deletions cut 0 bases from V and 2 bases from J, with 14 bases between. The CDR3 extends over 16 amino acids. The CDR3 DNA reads TGTGCCAGCAGTTACTCGACAGCGGTCACACCCTACGAGCAGTACTTC. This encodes CASSYSTAVTPYEQYF.

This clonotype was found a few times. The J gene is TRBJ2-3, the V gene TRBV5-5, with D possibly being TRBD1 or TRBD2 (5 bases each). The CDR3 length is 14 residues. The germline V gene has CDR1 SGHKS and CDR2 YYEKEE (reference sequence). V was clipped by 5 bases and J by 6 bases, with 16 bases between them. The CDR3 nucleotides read TGTGCCAGCAGGGGGACGTCCACCCGCGATACGCAGTATTTT. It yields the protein CASRGTSTRDTQYF.

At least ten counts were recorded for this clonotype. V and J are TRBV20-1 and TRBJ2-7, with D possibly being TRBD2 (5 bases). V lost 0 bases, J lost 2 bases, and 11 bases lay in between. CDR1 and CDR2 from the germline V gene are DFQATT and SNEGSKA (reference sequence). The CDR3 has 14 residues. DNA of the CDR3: TGCAGTGCTAGAGATTATAAGCGGACCTACGAGCAGTACTTC. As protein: CSARDYKRTYEQYF.

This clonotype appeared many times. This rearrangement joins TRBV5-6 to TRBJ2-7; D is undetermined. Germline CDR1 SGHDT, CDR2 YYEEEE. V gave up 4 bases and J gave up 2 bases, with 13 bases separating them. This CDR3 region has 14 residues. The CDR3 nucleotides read TGTGCCAGCAGCCCCCGAGCCGAGGCCTACGAGCAGTACTTC. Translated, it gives CASSPRAEAYEQYF.

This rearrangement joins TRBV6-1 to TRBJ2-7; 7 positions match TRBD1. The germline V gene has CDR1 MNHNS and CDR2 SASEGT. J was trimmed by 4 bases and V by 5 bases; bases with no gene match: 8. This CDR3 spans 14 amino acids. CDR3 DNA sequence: TGTGCCAGCAGTAATACAGGGGATGGGTACGAGCAGTACTTC. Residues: CASSNTGDGYEQYF.

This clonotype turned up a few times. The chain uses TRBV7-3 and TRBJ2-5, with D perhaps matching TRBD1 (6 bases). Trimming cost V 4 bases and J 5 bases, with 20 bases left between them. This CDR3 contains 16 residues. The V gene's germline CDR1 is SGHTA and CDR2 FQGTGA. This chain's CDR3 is CASSWVGGREEETQYF. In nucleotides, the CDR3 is TGTGCCAGCAGCTGGGTAGGGGGTAGAGAGGAGGAGACCCAGTACTTC.

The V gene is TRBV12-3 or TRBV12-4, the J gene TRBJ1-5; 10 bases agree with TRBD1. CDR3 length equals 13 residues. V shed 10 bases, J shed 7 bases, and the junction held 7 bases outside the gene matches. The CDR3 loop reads CAIATGGLQPQHF. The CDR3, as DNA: TGTGCCATTGCGACAGGGGGCTTGCAGCCCCAGCATTTT.

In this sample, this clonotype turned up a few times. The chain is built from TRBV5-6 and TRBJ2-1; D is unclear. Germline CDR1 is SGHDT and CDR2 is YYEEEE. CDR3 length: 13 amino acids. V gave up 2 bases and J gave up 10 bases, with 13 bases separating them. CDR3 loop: CASSLGPLGEQFF. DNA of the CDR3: TGTGCCAGCAGCTTAGGACCCTTGGGGGAGCAGTTCTTC.

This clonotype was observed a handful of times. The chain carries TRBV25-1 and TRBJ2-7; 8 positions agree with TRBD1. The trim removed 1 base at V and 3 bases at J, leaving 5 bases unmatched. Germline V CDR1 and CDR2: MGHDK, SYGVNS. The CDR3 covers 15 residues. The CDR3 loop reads CASSEWAGGDYEQYF. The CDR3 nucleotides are TGTGCCAGCAGTGAATGGGCAGGGGGCGACTACGAGCAGTACTTC.

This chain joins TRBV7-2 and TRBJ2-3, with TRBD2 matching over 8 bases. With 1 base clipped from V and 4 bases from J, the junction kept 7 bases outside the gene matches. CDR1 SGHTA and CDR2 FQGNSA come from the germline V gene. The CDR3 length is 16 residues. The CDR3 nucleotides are TGTGCCAGCAGCTTAGAAACGGGAGGGGTCGCAGATACGCAGTATTTT. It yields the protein CASSLETGGVADTQYF.

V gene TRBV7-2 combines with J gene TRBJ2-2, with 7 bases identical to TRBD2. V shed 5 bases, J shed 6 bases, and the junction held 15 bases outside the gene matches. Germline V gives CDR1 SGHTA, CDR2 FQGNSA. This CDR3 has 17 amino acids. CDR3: CASSPYGGLVIAGELFF. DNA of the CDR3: TGTGCCAGCAGCCCCTATGGTGGACTAGTAATAGCCGGGGAGCTGTTTTTT.

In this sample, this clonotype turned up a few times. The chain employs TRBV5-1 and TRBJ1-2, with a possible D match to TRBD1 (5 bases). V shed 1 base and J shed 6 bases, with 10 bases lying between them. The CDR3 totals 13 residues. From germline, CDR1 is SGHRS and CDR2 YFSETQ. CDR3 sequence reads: CASSLSGADGYTF. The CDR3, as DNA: TGCGCCAGCAGCTTGAGCGGGGCGGATGGCTACACCTTC. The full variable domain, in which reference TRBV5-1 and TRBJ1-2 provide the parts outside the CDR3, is KAGVTQTPRYLIKTRGQQVTLSCSPISGHRSVSWYQQTPGQGLQFLFEYFSETQRNKGNFPGRFSGRQFSNSRSEMNVSTLELGDSALYLCASSLSGADGYTFGSGTRLTVV.

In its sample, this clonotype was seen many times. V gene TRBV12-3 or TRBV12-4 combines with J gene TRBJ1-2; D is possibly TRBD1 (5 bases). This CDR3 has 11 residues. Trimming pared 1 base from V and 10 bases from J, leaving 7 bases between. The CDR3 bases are TGTGCCAGCAGTTTAGGACAGATCTACACCTTC. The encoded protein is CASSLGQIYTF.

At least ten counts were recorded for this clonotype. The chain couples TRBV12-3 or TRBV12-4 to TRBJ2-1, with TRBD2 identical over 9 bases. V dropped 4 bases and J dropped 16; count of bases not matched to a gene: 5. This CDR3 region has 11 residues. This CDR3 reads CASSSGLAYFF. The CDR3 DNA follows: TGTGCCAGCAGTTCAGGACTAGCGTACTTCTTC.

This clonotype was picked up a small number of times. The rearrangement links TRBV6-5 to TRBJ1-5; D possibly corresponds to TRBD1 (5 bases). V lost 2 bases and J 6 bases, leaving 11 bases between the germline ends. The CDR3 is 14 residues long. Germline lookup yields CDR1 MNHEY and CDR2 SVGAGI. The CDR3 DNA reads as TGTGCCAGCAGTTACAGGGCGGGGGGTCAGCCCCAGCATTTT. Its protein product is CASSYRAGGQPQHF.

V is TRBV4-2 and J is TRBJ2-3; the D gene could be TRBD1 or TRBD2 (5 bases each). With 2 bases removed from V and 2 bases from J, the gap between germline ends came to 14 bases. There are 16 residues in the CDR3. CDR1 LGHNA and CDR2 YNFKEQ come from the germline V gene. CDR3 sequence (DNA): TGTGCCAGCAGCCAACGCGAGGGGCCTAACACAGATACGCAGTATTTT. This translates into CASSQREGPNTDTQYF.

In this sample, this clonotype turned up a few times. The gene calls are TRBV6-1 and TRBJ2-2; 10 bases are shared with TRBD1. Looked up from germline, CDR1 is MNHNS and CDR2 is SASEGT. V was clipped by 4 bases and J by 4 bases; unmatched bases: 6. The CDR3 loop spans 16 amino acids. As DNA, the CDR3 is TGTGCCAGCAGTGCCTGGGACAGGGGAATCACCGGGGAGCTGTTTTTT. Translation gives CASSAWDRGITGELFF.

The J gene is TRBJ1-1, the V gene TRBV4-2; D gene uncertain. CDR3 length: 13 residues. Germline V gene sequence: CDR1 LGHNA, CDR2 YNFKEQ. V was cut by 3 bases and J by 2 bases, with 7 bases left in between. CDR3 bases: TGTGCCAGCAGCCAGGAGTTTAACACTGAAGCTTTCTTT. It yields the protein CASSQEFNTEAFF.

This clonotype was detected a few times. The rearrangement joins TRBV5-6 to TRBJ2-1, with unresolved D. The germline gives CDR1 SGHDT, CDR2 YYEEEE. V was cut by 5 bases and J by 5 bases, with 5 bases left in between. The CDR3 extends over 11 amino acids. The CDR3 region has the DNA TGTGCCAGCAGACAAGACAATGAGCAGTTCTTC. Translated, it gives CASRQDNEQFF.

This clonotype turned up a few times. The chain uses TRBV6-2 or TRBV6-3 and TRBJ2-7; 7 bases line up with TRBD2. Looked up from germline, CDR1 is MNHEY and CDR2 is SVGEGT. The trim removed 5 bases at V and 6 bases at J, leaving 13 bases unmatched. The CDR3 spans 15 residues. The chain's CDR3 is CASSARDYRDSEQYF. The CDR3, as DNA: TGTGCCAGCAGTGCCCGGGACTATAGGGATAGCGAGCAGTACTTC.

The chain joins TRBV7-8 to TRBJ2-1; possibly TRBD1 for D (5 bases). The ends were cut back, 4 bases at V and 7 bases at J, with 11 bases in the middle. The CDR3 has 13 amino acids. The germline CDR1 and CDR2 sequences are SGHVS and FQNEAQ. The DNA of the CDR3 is TGTGCCAGCAGCTCCAGGGATTATAATGAGCAGTTCTTC. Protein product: CASSSRDYNEQFF.